A selection of T cell receptor beta chains follows, all from one sample in a study of blood T cell repertoires in COVID-19. Sequenced by immunoSEQ multiplex PCR; TCRdb stores in-frame clones only, minus some. Of 180,000 or so clones listed, roughly 85% are singletons. The sample comprised peripheral blood. Every receptor here comes from a man in his sixties with acute or convalescent COVID-19. Each CDR3 is given with its conserved first and last residue. D genes are given only for firm matches. The size field is filled for only some rows; it gives once, few, many or a size class.

J gene	clone size	V gene	D gene	CDR3 protein	CDR3 DNA
TRBJ2-1	-	TRBV18	TRBD2	CASSHITAGEVNEQFF	TGTGCCAGCTCTCACATCACAGCGGGAGAAGTGAATGAGCAGTTCTTC
TRBJ2-3	-	TRBV9	-	CASSPRGTGTDTQYF	TGTGCCAGCAGCCCCAGGGGTACGGGCACAGATACGCAGTATTTT
TRBJ2-2	-	TRBV24-1	-	CATSDLQGSRTTGELFF	TGTGCCACCAGTGATTTGCAGGGCAGTCGGACCACCGGGGAGCTGTTTTTT
TRBJ2-3	-	TRBV12-3/TRBV12-4	-	CASSYLRDTQYF	TGTGCCAGCAGTTACCTCAGGGATACGCAGTATTTT
TRBJ2-3	-	TRBV24-1	-	CATSDLHGGTLNREFGPDTQYF	TGTGCCACCAGTGATTTGCATGGAGGTACCCTTAACAGGGAGTTCGGCCCAGATACGCAGTATTTT
TRBJ1-1	-	TRBV2	-	CASSSGDFFVAFF	TGTGCCAGCAGCTCTGGGGACTTCTTTGTAGCTTTCTTT
TRBJ2-5	-	TRBV3-1/TRBV3-2	TRBD2	CASSHLGEGLQETQYF	TGTGCCAGCAGCCACCTGGGGGAGGGCCTTCAAGAGACCCAGTACTTC
TRBJ1-2	-	TRBV18	-	CASSPQGGYTF	TGTGCCAGCTCCCCTCAGGGAGGCTACACCTTC
TRBJ2-1	-	TRBV3-1/TRBV3-2	TRBD2	CASSQGASGNNEQFF	TGTGCCAGCAGCCAGGGCGCTAGCGGGAACAATGAGCAGTTCTTC
TRBJ2-5	-	TRBV9	-	CASSVYGGPSETQYF	TGTGCCAGCAGCGTATATGGCGGGCCGTCGGAGACCCAGTACTTC
TRBJ2-7	-	TRBV28	TRBD1	CASRRPGGRPEQYF	TGTGCCAGCAGGCGGCCAGGGGGTCGCCCCGAGCAGTACTTC
TRBJ2-7	-	TRBV6-6	TRBD2	CASSYPGLEYEQYF	TGTGCCAGCAGTTACCCCGGACTAGAGTACGAGCAGTACTTC
TRBJ1-6	once	TRBV3-1/TRBV3-2	-	CASSQGQVRNSPLHF	TGTGCCAGCAGCCAAGGACAGGTACGGAATTCACCCCTCCACTTT
TRBJ2-1	-	TRBV2	TRBD1	CASSERTGEHEQFF	TGTGCCAGCAGTGAAAGGACAGGGGAGCATGAGCAGTTCTTC
TRBJ1-5	-	TRBV2	TRBD1	CASSQSTGAYQPQHF	TGTGCCAGCAGTCAGAGCACAGGGGCTTATCAGCCCCAGCATTTT
TRBJ2-2	-	TRBV5-1	-	CASSLAPNTGELFF	TGCGCCAGCAGCTTGGCTCCGAACACCGGGGAGCTGTTTTTT
TRBJ2-7	-	TRBV6-6	TRBD1	CASSYRGYEQYF	TGTGCCAGCAGCTACAGGGGCTACGAGCAGTACTTC
TRBJ1-3	-	TRBV21-1	-	CASRGRGSSGNTIYF	TGTGCCAGCAGGGGCCGGGGAAGCTCTGGAAACACCATATATTTT
TRBJ2-3	-	TRBV29-1	TRBD2	CSSGGETSYSGAQYF	TGCAGCTCGGGAGGGGAAACTAGCTACTCTGGGGCGCAGTATTTT
TRBJ1-6	-	TRBV30	-	CAWSVEGNSPLHF	TGTGCCTGGAGTGTAGAGGGAAATTCACCCCTCCACTTT
TRBJ1-1	-	TRBV7-2	-	CASSLGSPEAFF	TGTGCCAGCAGCTTGGGGAGCCCTGAAGCTTTCTTT
TRBJ2-3	-	TRBV29-1	-	CSVIQGFGDTQYF	TGCAGCGTCATACAGGGTTTCGGAGATACGCAGTATTTT
TRBJ2-7	-	TRBV28	TRBD1	CASIQRGQGAIEQYF	TGTGCCAGCATCCAAAGGGGGCAGGGGGCTATAGAGCAGTACTTC
TRBJ2-3	-	TRBV14	TRBD2	CASSQVFSGTGTDTQYF	TGTGCCAGCAGCCAAGTCTTTAGCGGGACGGGCACAGATACGCAGTATTTT
TRBJ1-4	-	TRBV6-5	-	CASRSAGGLNEKLFF	TGTGCCAGCAGGTCGGCGGGGGGGCTTAATGAAAAACTGTTTTTT
TRBJ1-2	-	TRBV28	TRBD1	CASSATGTEYGYTF	TGTGCCAGCAGTGCCACCGGGACAGAGTATGGCTACACCTTC
TRBJ2-3	-	TRBV29-1	TRBD2	CSVVARLAGEADTQYF	TGCAGCGTTGTTGCCAGACTAGCGGGAGAGGCAGATACGCAGTATTTT
TRBJ2-7	-	TRBV5-6	TRBD2	CASSLGPGGSSYEQYF	TGTGCCAGCAGCTTGGGTCCAGGCGGGAGCTCCTACGAGCAGTACTTC
TRBJ2-1	-	TRBV28	TRBD2	CASSSSGRAPDEQFF	TGTGCCAGCAGCTCCAGCGGGAGGGCTCCCGATGAGCAGTTCTTC
TRBJ2-7	-	TRBV10-3	TRBD1	CAIRQGTINHEQYF	TGTGCCATCCGACAGGGGACAATTAATCACGAGCAGTACTTC
TRBJ1-1	-	TRBV7-2	TRBD1	CASSFWTGGPEAFF	TGTGCCAGCAGCTTTTGGACAGGAGGGCCTGAAGCTTTCTTT
TRBJ2-2	-	TRBV10-2	TRBD2	CASRSAGGNTGELFF	TGCGCCAGCAGGTCAGCGGGAGGGAACACCGGGGAGCTGTTTTTT
TRBJ1-5	-	TRBV10-3	TRBD1	CAISDPAGRGRDQPQHF	TGTGCCATCAGTGACCCAGCGGGCAGGGGGCGCGATCAGCCCCAGCATTTT
TRBJ1-3	few	TRBV9	-	CASSSQAGSGNTIYF	TGTGCCAGCAGCTCTCAGGCTGGCTCTGGAAACACCATATATTTT
TRBJ2-5	-	TRBV28	TRBD2	CASSASGLAGVTQYF	TGTGCCAGCAGTGCATCCGGGCTAGCGGGAGTGACCCAGTACTTC
TRBJ1-5	-	TRBV2	-	CASSRANQPQHF	TGTGCCAGCAGCCGCGCCAATCAGCCCCAGCATTTT
TRBJ2-1	-	TRBV12-3/TRBV12-4	-	CASSFAPGNEQFF	TGTGCCAGCAGTTTCGCGCCCGGCAATGAGCAGTTCTTC
TRBJ2-7	once	TRBV5-1	TRBD1	CASSLETRQGAGEQYF	TGCGCCAGCAGCTTGGAAACCCGACAGGGGGCTGGCGAGCAGTACTTC
TRBJ1-5	-	TRBV3-1/TRBV3-2	-	CASSQVGHQPQHF	TGTGCCAGCAGCCAAGTCGGTCATCAGCCCCAGCATTTT
TRBJ1-1	-	TRBV5-1	TRBD1	CASSLDGQGSEAFF	TGCGCCAGCAGCTTGGATGGACAGGGGTCTGAAGCTTTCTTT
TRBJ1-2	-	TRBV3-1/TRBV3-2	TRBD1	CASTKAAGGDGYTF	TGTGCCAGCACAAAGGCGGCAGGGGGCGATGGCTACACCTTC
TRBJ1-1	-	TRBV18	TRBD1	CASSPQEGADTEAFF	TGTGCCAGCTCCCCCCAGGAGGGGGCCGACACTGAAGCTTTCTTT
TRBJ1-3	-	TRBV7-3	-	CASSLSRDPGNTIYF	TGTGCCAGCAGCTTAAGTCGGGATCCTGGAAACACCATATATTTT
TRBJ2-3	few	TRBV5-1	TRBD2	CASSNPGLAGGDADTQYF	TGCGCCAGCAGCAACCCGGGACTAGCGGGAGGTGATGCAGATACGCAGTATTTT
TRBJ1-3	-	TRBV18	-	CASSHGTGSSGNTIYF	TGTGCCAGCTCACATGGAACAGGGAGTTCTGGAAACACCATATATTTT
TRBJ1-6	-	TRBV5-5	-	CASSLVVSGGGGTLHF	TGTGCCAGCAGCTTGGTAGTTTCCGGAGGCGGCGGCACCCTCCACTTT
TRBJ1-2	once	TRBV10-3	-	CAISDPRTVAGYTF	TGTGCCATCAGTGACCCAAGGACAGTTGCTGGCTACACCTTC
TRBJ1-2	-	TRBV7-8	TRBD1	CASSHPGQGWGYTF	TGTGCCAGCAGCCACCCGGGACAGGGCTGGGGCTACACCTTC
TRBJ2-1	-	TRBV9	-	CASSVDFDNEQFF	TGTGCCAGCAGCGTGGACTTTGACAATGAGCAGTTCTTC
TRBJ1-4	-	TRBV7-2	-	CASSLVPGGEVEKLFF	TGTGCCAGCAGCTTAGTCCCGGGGGGCGAGGTTGAAAAACTGTTTTTT
TRBJ2-2	-	TRBV4-1	TRBD2	CASSQRLAGGVSGELFF	TGCGCCAGCAGCCAAAGGCTAGCGGGAGGGGTTAGCGGGGAGCTGTTTTTT
TRBJ2-7	-	TRBV13	TRBD2	CASSLRGRAFYEQYF	TGTGCCAGCAGCTTACGAGGGAGGGCCTTCTACGAGCAGTACTTC
TRBJ2-7	-	TRBV28	-	CASSSYSEQYF	TGTGCCAGCAGTTCGTACTCTGAGCAGTACTTC
TRBJ2-2	-	TRBV28	-	CASTAGLGLPTGELFF	TGTGCCAGCACCGCGGGGCTGGGACTCCCCACCGGGGAGCTGTTTTTT
TRBJ1-3	-	TRBV5-1	-	CASSLEGGSGNTIYF	TGCGCCAGCAGCTTGGAGGGCGGGTCTGGAAACACCATATATTTT